This T cell receptor (beta chain) was obtained from a study of T cell changes during pregnancy in multiple sclerosis. Assay used: immunoSEQ multiplex PCR; TCRdb lists only in-frame clones, some missing. The sample records 50,000 to 80,000 clones, roughly 92% being singletons. The starting material was peripheral blood, obtained in the second trimester of pregnancy. The sequence was obtained from a female donor with multiple sclerosis, enrolled in a pregnancy study.

CDR3 region: CASSVPSLDSGNEKLFF. DNA of the CDR3: TGTGCCAGCAGTGTCCCCTCCTTAGACAGTGGGAATGAAAAACTGTTTTTT. This chain connects TRBV2 to TRBJ1-4; D is perhaps TRBD1 (5 bases). Germline CDR1 is SNHLY and CDR2 is FYNNEI. Trimming shortened V by 4 bases and J by 5 bases, and 20 bases separated the two germline ends. The CDR3 length is 17 residues. The complete variable domain, with remaining parts taken from reference TRBV2 and TRBJ1-4, reads EPEVTQTPSHQVTQMGQEVILRCVPISNHLYFYWYRQILGQKVEFLVSFYNNEISEKSEIFDDQFSVERPDGSNFTLKIRSTKLEDSAMYFCASSVPSLDSGNEKLFFGSGTQLSVL.